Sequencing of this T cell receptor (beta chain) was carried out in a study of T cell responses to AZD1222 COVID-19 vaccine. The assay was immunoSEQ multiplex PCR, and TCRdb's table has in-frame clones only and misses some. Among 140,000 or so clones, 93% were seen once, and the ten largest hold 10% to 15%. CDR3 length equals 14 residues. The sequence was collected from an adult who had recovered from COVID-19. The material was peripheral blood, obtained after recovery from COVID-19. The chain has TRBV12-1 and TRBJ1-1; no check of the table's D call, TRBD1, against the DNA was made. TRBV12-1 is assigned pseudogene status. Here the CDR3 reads CASSSGQGRLEAFF. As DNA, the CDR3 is TGTGCCAGCAGCTCCGGACAGGGCCGGCTTGAAGCTTTCTTT.